This T cell receptor beta chain appears in the sequencing data of a study of blood T cell repertoires in COVID-19. This CDR3 region has 15 residues. The V and J ends lost 1 base and 7 bases respectively, with 16 bases between them. The V gene's germline CDR1 is SGHAT and CDR2 FQNNGV. Generated by immunoSEQ multiplex PCR, the TCRdb table keeps only in-frame clones and is missing some. The data contain about 150,000 clones, around nine tenths of them singletons. Sequenced sample: peripheral blood. The chain is built from TRBV11-2 and TRBJ1-2; unclear D gene. The sequence was collected from a woman aged 45-65 years with active or convalescent COVID-19. The CDR3 DNA is TGTGCCAGCAGCTTAGTAGGCCGGGCGGAGGGTGGCTACACCTTC. Protein: CASSLVGRAEGGYTF.